This T cell receptor beta chain appears in the sequencing data of a study of T cell responses to AZD1222 COVID-19 vaccine. Study-wide findings and caveats: Donor demographics were predominantly white British with a female majority; clonal diversity may be underestimated. Baseline seropositivity characterized only a handful of AZD1222 recipients.

Note on this clone: No antigen is known for it.

Trimming removed 4 bases at V and 2 bases at J, with 9 bases between. CDR1 MDHEN and CDR2 SYDVKM come from the germline V gene. This CDR3 is built from 13 residues. The data were produced by immunoSEQ multiplex PCR, yet TCRdb's version contains in-frame clones alone and is incomplete. The table shows about 140,000 clones, with over 75% occurring only once. The source of this sequence is an adult in good health. V and J are TRBV28 and TRBJ2-7; D might be TRBD1 (5 bases). The material was peripheral blood, obtained on day 0 of AZD1222 vaccination. CDR3 DNA: TGTGCCAGCAGTTGGCAGGGCCCCTACGAGCAGTACTTC. Amino acids: CASSWQGPYEQYF.